This TCR beta chain is drawn from a study of a mutant IDH1 vaccine in newly diagnosed glioma (dated by TCRdb to the early 2020s). In the study overall: Of the approximately 32 treated patients, approximately 62% were male and 37.5% were female, and the mean age was 40.4 years. Prior to enrollment, patients had been given standard therapy consisting of radiotherapy alone, temozolomide alone, or radiochemotherapy with temozolomide, with the combination given to most patients. Peripheral blood was collected at six visits: V03 (baseline), V05, V07, V10, V12 and V13. Longitudinal TCRB deep sequencing was done for about two dozen treated patients, wherever samples were available for exploratory analyses.

Trimming takes 4 bases from V and 6 bases from J, and the germline ends sit 11 bases apart. The CDR3 runs 12 amino acids, cysteine and phenylalanine included. CDR3 DNA is the only sequence kept; it has 36 bases, read in frame from the first base. From a lookup of the germline V gene, CDR1 and CDR2 are SGHDT and YYEEEE. Turning to this clone: Its target antigen remains unknown. The input lacks base qualities; no much larger clone sits a single base away.

The meaning of the sample's time point label: baseline, week 1 (first vaccination visit). Sample treatment or condition, as interpreted from the label and publication: pre-vaccination baseline after standard-of-care therapy. All donors had newly diagnosed IDH1-mutant astrocytomas of WHO grade 3 or 4 that showed loss of nuclear ATRX. The samples were drawn from NOA16, a multicentre, single-arm, open-label phase I trial in Germany that tested a mutant IDH1 peptide vaccine in humans for the first time. For immunogenicity testing, the blood drawn at visit V03 was used as the baseline sample. The DNeasy Blood and Tissue Kit was used to extract genomic DNA from EDTA blood for TCRB sequencing. The investigation overall reported the following: The authors stated that sample limitations prevented analyses of patient blood samples from being reproduced. Availability determined which PBMC samples were chosen for TCRB deep sequencing. Changes in the top peripheral T cell clonotypes picked up by TCRB sequencing did not appear to be linked to pseudoprogression. Immune responses induced by the vaccine were seen in roughly 92% of patients across multiple MHC alleles.

The receptor library was made with the immunoSEQ multiplex PCR assay. Rearranged TCR beta chain sequences were amplified with the hsTCRB Kit following the manufacturer's protocol. TCRB libraries were sequenced on an Illumina MiSeq. For the original study's pipeline: Demultiplexing, trimming and gene mapping were performed with the kit vendor's proprietary platform. TCRdb stores this immuneACCESS table with in-frame sequences only. Part of the clones is absent; in the studies checked, under half of the shortfall reflects unresolved V genes, and no reason is known for the rest. The DNA was the basis for D and trimming; V, J and clone size are from that table. In this sample the table shows approximately 88,000 clones, 80% of which occur a single time. The biggest ten clones account for approximately 7.6% of the sample.

The material was PBMCs, obtained from a glioma patient treated with radiotherapy, temozolomide or both. Here the chain combines TRBV5-6 and TRBJ2-7, with the D gene not confidently named. The receptor was isolated from a man aged 35-49 years with glioma. The nucleotide sequence is TGTGCCAGCAGCCCCAGATGGGGCGAGCAGTACTTC. This codes for CASSPRWGEQYF. Here the CDR3 is joined to the reference TRBV5-6 and TRBJ2-7 genes, and the full variable domain is: DAGVTQSPTHLIKTRGQQVTLRCSPKSGHDTVSWYQQALGQGPQFIFQYYEEEERQRGNFPDRFSGHQFPNYSSELNVNALLLGDSALYLCASSPRWGEQYFGPGTRLTVT.